The clone carrying this T cell receptor (beta chain) was detected once. Its target is not known. Repertoires were generated with immunoSEQ multiplex PCR, while TCRdb's copy carries only in-frame clones and drops some. The sample carries 120,000 or so clones, about 90% recorded once. These data belong to a study of T cell responses to AZD1222 COVID-19 vaccine. The CDR3 spans 14 residues. Trimming pared 0 bases from V and 1 base from J, leaving 5 bases between. In germline, CDR1 is LGHNA, CDR2 YNFKEQ. Study outcomes and limitations: Seropositivity was recorded at baseline in only six AZD1222 recipients. Clonal diversity may have been underestimated, and the donors were mostly white British, with more females than males. Once two AZD1222 doses were given, Spike-specific TCR breadth and depth went up.

V is TRBV4-2 and J is TRBJ2-3; D uncertain. This TCR was sampled from an adult who received the AZD1222 COVID-19 vaccine. The source material was peripheral blood, sampled 28 days after the second AZD1222 dose. CDR3 DNA sequence: TGTGCCAGCAGCCAAGAGCACCGCACAGATACGCAGTATTTT. Encoded protein: CASSQEHRTDTQYF.